The clone carrying this T cell receptor (beta chain) came up once. The same CDR3 also results from other DNA sequences found in this sample. PCR employed 60 Vbeta and 13 Jbeta primers. TCRdb keeps only in-frame clones here, not all; method: immunoSEQ multiplex PCR. Of about 92,000 clones in the sample, 65% to 85% were seen once. The data are from a study of cytomegalovirus exposure and HLA in healthy donors. Overall study context: Early released data comprised around 85 million unique TCRs from HLA-typed donors.

The sequence was obtained from a girl aged 2-10 years in good health and CMV-seropositive. Material: PBMCs.

As DNA, the CDR3 is TGTGCCAGCAGCGTAGACCGGGACACTGAAGCTTTCTTT. It is translated as CASSVDRDTEAFF. The J gene is TRBJ1-1, the V gene TRBV9; D not resolved. CDR1 is SGDLS and CDR2 is YYNGEE in the germline V gene. The V end was cut by 0 bases, the J end by 3 bases, with 6 bases between. The length of the CDR3 is 13 residues.